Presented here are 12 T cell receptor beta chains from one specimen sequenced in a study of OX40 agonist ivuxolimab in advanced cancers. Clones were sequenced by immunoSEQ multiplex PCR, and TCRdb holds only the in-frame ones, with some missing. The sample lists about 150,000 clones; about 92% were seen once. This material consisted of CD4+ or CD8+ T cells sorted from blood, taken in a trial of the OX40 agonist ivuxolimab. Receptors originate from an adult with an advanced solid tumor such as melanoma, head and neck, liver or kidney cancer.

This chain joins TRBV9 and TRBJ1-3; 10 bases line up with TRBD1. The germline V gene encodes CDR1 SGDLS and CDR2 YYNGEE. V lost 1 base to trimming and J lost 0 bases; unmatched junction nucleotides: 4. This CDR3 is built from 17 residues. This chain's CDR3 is CASSVRDRGYSGNTIYF. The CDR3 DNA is TGTGCCAGCAGCGTAAGGGACAGGGGCTACTCTGGAAACACCATATATTTT.

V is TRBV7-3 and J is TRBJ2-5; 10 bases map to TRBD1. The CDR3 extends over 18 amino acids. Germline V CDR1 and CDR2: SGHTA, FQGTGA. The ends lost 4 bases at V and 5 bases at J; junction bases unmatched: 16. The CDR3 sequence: CASSSRPGTGDFVETQYF. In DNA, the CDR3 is TGTGCCAGCAGCTCAAGACCGGGGACAGGGGATTTTGTGGAGACCCAGTACTTC.

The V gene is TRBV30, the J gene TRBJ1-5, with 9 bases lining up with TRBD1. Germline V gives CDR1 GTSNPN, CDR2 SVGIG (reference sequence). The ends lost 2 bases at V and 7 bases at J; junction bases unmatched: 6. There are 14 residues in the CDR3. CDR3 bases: TGTGCCTGGAGTCTTGGACAGGGGCCCCAGCCCCAGCATTTT. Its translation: CAWSLGQGPQPQHF.

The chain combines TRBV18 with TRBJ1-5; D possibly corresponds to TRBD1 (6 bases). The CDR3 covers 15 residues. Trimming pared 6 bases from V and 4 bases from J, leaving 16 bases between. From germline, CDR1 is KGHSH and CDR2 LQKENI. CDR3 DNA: TGTGCCAGCTCTCCCTCGGGGGGCAGGAATCAGCCCCAGCATTTT. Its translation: CASSPSGGRNQPQHF.

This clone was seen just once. The CDR3 DNA sequence: TGCGCCAGCAGCTTGGTCGGGGCCGGGCCTGAAGCTTTCTTT. Residues: CASSLVGAGPEAFF. The J gene is TRBJ1-1, the V gene TRBV5-1; a weak D match, TRBD1 (5 bases). The germline CDR1 and CDR2 sequences are SGHRS and YFSETQ. The CDR3 has 14 amino acids. Trimming stripped 0 bases from V and 6 bases from J, with 12 bases between.

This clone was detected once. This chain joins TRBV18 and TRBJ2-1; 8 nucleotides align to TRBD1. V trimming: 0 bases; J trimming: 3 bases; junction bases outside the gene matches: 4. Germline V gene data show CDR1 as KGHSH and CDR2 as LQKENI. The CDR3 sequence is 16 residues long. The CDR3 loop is CASSPPAGGFYNEQFF. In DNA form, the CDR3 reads TGTGCCAGCTCACCACCGGCAGGGGGCTTCTACAATGAGCAGTTCTTC.

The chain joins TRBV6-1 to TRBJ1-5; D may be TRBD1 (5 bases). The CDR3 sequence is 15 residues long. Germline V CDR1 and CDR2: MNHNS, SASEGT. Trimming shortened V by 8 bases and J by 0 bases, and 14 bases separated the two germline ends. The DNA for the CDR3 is TGTGCCAGCGGGGCGAGGGGCGTTAGCAATCAGCCCCAGCATTTT. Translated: CASGARGVSNQPQHF.

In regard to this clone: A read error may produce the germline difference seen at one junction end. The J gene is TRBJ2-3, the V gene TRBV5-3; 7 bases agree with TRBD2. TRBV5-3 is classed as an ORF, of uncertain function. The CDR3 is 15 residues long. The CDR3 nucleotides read TGTGCCAGCAGCTTGGCCGCGGGGGGCACAGATACGCAGTATTTT. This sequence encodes CASSLAAGGTDTQYF.

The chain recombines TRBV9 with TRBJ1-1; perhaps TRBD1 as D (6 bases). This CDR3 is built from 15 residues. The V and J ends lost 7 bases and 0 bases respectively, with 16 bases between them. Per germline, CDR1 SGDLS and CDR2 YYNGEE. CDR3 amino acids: CASLRGATMNTEAFF. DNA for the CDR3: TGTGCCAGCTTGAGGGGGGCGACGATGAACACTGAAGCTTTCTTT. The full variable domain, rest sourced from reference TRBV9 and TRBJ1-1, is DSGVTQTPKHLITATGQRVTLRCSPRSGDLSVYWYQQSLDQGLQFLIQYYNGEERAKGNILERFSAQQFPDLHSELNLSSLELGDSALYFCASLRGATMNTEAFFGQGTRLTVV.

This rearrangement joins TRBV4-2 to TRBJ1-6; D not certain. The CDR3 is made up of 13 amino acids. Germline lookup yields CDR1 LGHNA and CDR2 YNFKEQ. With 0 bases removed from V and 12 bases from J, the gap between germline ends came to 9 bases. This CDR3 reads CASSQEHEVPLHF. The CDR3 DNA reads TGTGCCAGCAGCCAAGAACATGAAGTACCCCTCCACTTT.

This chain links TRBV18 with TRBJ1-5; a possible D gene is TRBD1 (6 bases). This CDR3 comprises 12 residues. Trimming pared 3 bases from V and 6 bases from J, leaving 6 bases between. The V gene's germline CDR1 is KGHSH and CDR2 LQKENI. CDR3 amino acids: CASSPTGQPQHF. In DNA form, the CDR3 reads TGTGCCAGCTCACCGACAGGTCAGCCCCAGCATTTT.

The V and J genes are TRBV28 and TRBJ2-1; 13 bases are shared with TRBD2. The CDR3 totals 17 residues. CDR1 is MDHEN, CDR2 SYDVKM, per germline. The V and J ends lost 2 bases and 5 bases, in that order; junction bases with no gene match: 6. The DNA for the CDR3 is TGTGCCAGCAGTTTAAGCCCGGGACTAGCGGGACACAATGAGCAGTTCTTC. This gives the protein CASSLSPGLAGHNEQFF.